This entry features one T cell receptor (beta chain) sequence. Its antigen is unknown. This sample stems from a study of T cell clonotyping in hematopoietic cell transplantation. Points from the study as a whole: Pathologically expanded recipient clonotypes increased progressively from day 30 to day 180 as diversity fell. No sorting was done, leaving CD4 and CD8 contributions mixed.

The CDR3 contains 14 residues. V lost 2 bases, J lost 10 bases, and 12 bases lay in between. Germline CDR1 reads MNHNY; CDR2 reads SVGAGI (reference sequence). Sequenced by immunoSEQ multiplex PCR; TCRdb stores in-frame clones only, minus some. The sample lists about 11,000 clones, just over 45% occurring once. This specimen consisted of PBMCs, obtained 30 days after allogeneic stem cell transplant. This chain uses TRBV6-6 with TRBJ1-6, with D possibly matching TRBD1 (6 bases). This receptor was taken from a male patient aged 45 to 59 who had an allogeneic stem cell transplant from an unrelated donor, so the T cells may come from the graft donor. Some clones in this sample may be carry-over from other donors' samples. CDR3 DNA sequence: TGTGCCAGCAGTTACGAACAGGGTGGCTCACCCCTCCACTTT. Protein product: CASSYEQGGSPLHF.